What follows are 3 T cell receptor beta chains derived from one specimen sequenced in a study of T cell changes during pregnancy in multiple sclerosis. Assay: immunoSEQ multiplex PCR; the TCRdb copy retains only in-frame clones and omits some. The sample records around 39,000 clones, about 92% being singletons. The material was CD4+ T cells from peripheral blood mononuclear cells, obtained in the third trimester of pregnancy. These receptors came from a female donor in good health, enrolled as a control in a pregnancy study.

Turning to this clone: This sample also contains other DNA sequences that code for the same CDR3. The CDR3 DNA follows: TGTGCCTGGAGCGACTACCAAGAGACCCAGTACTTC. Translated, it gives CAWSDYQETQYF. The V gene is TRBV30, the J gene TRBJ2-5; D call uncertain. The CDR3 covers 12 residues. Deletions cut 3 bases from V and 0 bases from J, with 5 bases between. Germline V gene lookup returns CDR1 GTSNPN and CDR2 SVGIG (reference sequence). The variable domain in full, completed from reference TRBV30 and TRBJ2-5, reads SQTIHQWPATLVQPVGSPLSLECTVEGTSNPNLYWYRQAAGRGLQLLFYSVGIGQISSEVPQNLSASRPQDRQFILSSKKLLLSDSGFYLCAWSDYQETQYFGPGTRLLVL.

The rearrangement uses TRBV9 and TRBJ1-3, with D possibly being TRBD1 (5 bases). Germline CDR1 and CDR2: SGDLS and YYNGEE. CDR3 length: 16 residues. V was shortened by 4 bases and J by 0 bases, with 14 bases between the two germline ends. The CDR3 sequence is CASSPQAAFSGNTIYF. As DNA, the CDR3 is TGTGCCAGCAGCCCACAGGCGGCGTTCTCTGGAAACACCATATATTTT.

The V gene is TRBV18, the J gene TRBJ2-1, with TRBD1 matching 8 bases. Looked up from germline, CDR1 is KGHSH and CDR2 is LQKENI. Germline trimming cut 4 bases from V and 9 bases from J; bases unmatched to any gene: 11. The CDR3 loop spans 15 amino acids. The CDR3: CASSQMMGQEVEQFF. The CDR3 region has the DNA TGTGCCAGCTCACAAATGATGGGACAGGAGGTTGAGCAGTTCTTC.